The 10 T cell receptor beta chains presented below share a single source sample, sequenced in a study of T cell responses to AZD1222 COVID-19 vaccine. TCRdb's copy holds only in-frame clones and misses some; the assay was immunoSEQ multiplex PCR. The sample includes over 150,000 clones, 87% of them seen just once. Here the sequenced sample was peripheral blood, taken 28 days after the second AZD1222 dose. The receptors were sampled from an adult who received the AZD1222 COVID-19 vaccine.

The chain has TRBV11-2 and TRBJ1-1, with TRBD1 matching 9 bases. The germline CDR1 and CDR2 sequences are SGHAT and FQNNGV. The V gene end was trimmed by 0 bases and the J gene end by 1 base; junction bases not matched to a gene: 6. This CDR3 is built from 17 residues. This CDR3 reads CASSLETGGSTNTEAFF. As DNA, the CDR3 is TGTGCCAGCAGCTTAGAAACAGGGGGCTCCACGAACACTGAAGCTTTCTTT.

This sequence joins TRBV5-6 and TRBJ1-4, with D tentatively TRBD1 (6 bases). The CDR3 extends over 15 amino acids. The V end was cut by 4 bases, the J end by 3 bases, with 13 bases between. CDR1 and CDR2 (germline): SGHDT, YYEEEE. The DNA for the CDR3 is TGTGCCAGCAGCCCCAACAGGGTATCTAATGAAAAACTGTTTTTT. Its protein product is CASSPNRVSNEKLFF.

The chain combines TRBV6-5 with TRBJ1-4; D unclear. The CDR3 is made up of 12 amino acids. The V end lost 7 bases, the J end lost 8 bases, and 11 bases lay between the germline ends. The V gene's germline CDR1 is MNHEY and CDR2 SVGAGI. In DNA form, the CDR3 reads TGTGCCAGCAAAGACCCATCGGAAAAACTGTTTTTT. Translation: CASKDPSEKLFF.

This chain uses TRBV6-5 with TRBJ2-1, with a possible D match to TRBD1 (6 bases). Germline CDR1 is MNHEY and CDR2 is SVGAGI. Trimming removed 2 bases at V and 8 bases at J, with 10 bases between. This CDR3 contains 13 residues. The CDR3 reads CASSYTQGDEQFF. CDR3 nucleotides: TGTGCCAGCAGTTACACACAGGGTGATGAGCAGTTCTTC.

V is TRBV7-9 and J is TRBJ1-4, with D possibly TRBD1 on 5 matching bases. The CDR3 runs 16 residues. V lost 4 bases to trimming and J lost 0 bases, with 12 bases between them. Germline CDR1 reads SEHNR; CDR2 reads FQNEAQ (reference sequence). CDR3 bases: TGTGCCAGCAGCTGGGCAGGGCAGTCAACTAATGAAAAACTGTTTTTT. The encoded protein is CASSWAGQSTNEKLFF.

The table lists this clone with a few counts. V usage is TRBV7-2 and J usage is TRBJ2-3, with 11 bases aligning to TRBD2. The CDR3 runs to 17 residues. The germline gives CDR1 SGHTA, CDR2 FQGNSA. V gave up 1 base and J gave up 4 bases; unmatched junction bases: 7. CDR3 sequence reads: CASSLVLLAGAADTQYF. The CDR3 nucleotides read TGTGCCAGCAGCTTAGTGTTACTAGCGGGGGCGGCAGATACGCAGTATTTT.

The CDR3 nucleotides are TGTGCCAGCAGCTTAGCTGAGGTTATAAATGAGCAGTTCTTC. Encoded protein: CASSLAEVINEQFF. The chain couples TRBV7-8 to TRBJ2-1; no definite D call. Per the germline V gene, CDR1 is SGHVS and CDR2 is FQNEAQ. Between the trimmed V and J ends, which lost 0 bases and 7 bases, there was a span of 10 bases. The CDR3 spans 14 residues.

The rearrangement links TRBV5-3 to TRBJ1-1, with D unclear. TRBV5-3 counts as an open reading frame of uncertain function. The V and J ends lost 7 bases and 4 bases respectively, with 17 bases between them. The CDR3 is 14 residues long. The DNA for the CDR3 is TGTGCCAGAGAGAAGATCGGGATTGTCACTGAAGCTTTCTTT. Residues: CAREKIGIVTEAFF.

This clone appeared once. V gene TRBV27 combines with J gene TRBJ2-2; maybe TRBD2 (5 bases). Trimming cost V 2 bases and J 5 bases, with 9 bases left between them. Germline loops: CDR1 MNHEY, CDR2 SMNVEV (reference sequence). This CDR3 is 14 amino acids long. The CDR3 is CASSLTGVTGELFF. The CDR3 coding sequence is TGTGCCAGCAGTTTAACCGGGGTTACCGGGGAGCTGTTTTTT.

The table lists this clone with a count of one. The chain couples TRBV19 to TRBJ1-2; 12 bases match TRBD1. This CDR3 spans 16 amino acids. Germline V gene lookup returns CDR1 LNHDA and CDR2 SQIVND (reference sequence). J gave up 0 bases and V 8 bases, and 7 bases lay outside the gene matches. The CDR3 DNA is TGTGCCAGTCAGGGGACAGGGGGCGCCTCTAACTATGGCTACACCTTC. Protein product: CASQGTGGASNYGYTF.